These T cell receptor beta chains were read from a single sample in a study of cytomegalovirus exposure and HLA in healthy donors. TCRdb keeps only in-frame clones here, not all; method: immunoSEQ multiplex PCR. The data hold 75,000 to 90,000 clones, with under 80% observed a single time. The sample consisted of PBMCs. The receptors shown here come from a young man in good health and CMV-seropositive. The CDR3 runs from the conserved cysteine through the conserved F or W. Fields, in order: J gene, D gene, V gene, clone size, CDR3 protein, CDR3 DNA. A D gene is named only where the DNA matches it firmly. A clone size is listed for some rows: how often the clone was seen (once, few, many), or a class if it is expanded.

J: TRBJ2-3
D: TRBD2
V: TRBV25-1
size: NA
CDR3: CASSDQEGGTSIADTQYF
DNA: TGTGCCAGCAGTGACCAAGAAGGGGGGACTAGCATCGCAGATACGCAGTATTTT

J: TRBJ1-4
D: TRBD1
V: TRBV9
size: NA
CDR3: CASSMTGSNEKLFF
DNA: TGTGCCAGCAGCATGACAGGGAGTAATGAAAAACTGTTTTTT

J: TRBJ2-3
D: TRBD1
V: TRBV7-3
size: NA
CDR3: CASSLQTGATDTQYF
DNA: TGTGCCAGCAGCTTACAGACAGGGGCAACAGATACGCAGTATTTT

J: TRBJ2-3
D: NA
V: TRBV5-1
size: NA
CDR3: CASSLDRVGADTQYF
DNA: TGCGCCAGCAGCTTGGACAGGGTAGGGGCAGATACGCAGTATTTT

J: TRBJ2-3
D: NA
V: TRBV29-1
size: NA
CDR3: CSVEESTDTQYF
DNA: TGCAGCGTTGAGGAGAGCACAGATACGCAGTATTTT

J: TRBJ2-7
D: NA
V: TRBV6-6
size: NA
CDR3: CASSLEGYTYEQYF
DNA: TGTGCCAGCAGTCTAGAGGGCTACACCTACGAGCAGTACTTC

J: TRBJ2-1
D: TRBD2
V: TRBV29-1
size: few
CDR3: CSAPRLAGNNEQFF
DNA: TGCAGCGCCCCTCGACTAGCGGGAAACAATGAGCAGTTCTTC

J: TRBJ2-7
D: TRBD2
V: TRBV7-2
size: once
CDR3: CASSSRTSSSYEQYF
DNA: TGTGCCAGCAGCTCGCGGACTAGCAGCTCCTACGAGCAGTACTTC

J: TRBJ1-3
D: NA
V: TRBV6-5
size: NA
CDR3: CASQSDSGNTIYF
DNA: TGTGCCAGCCAGTCTGACTCTGGAAACACCATATATTTT

J: TRBJ2-1
D: NA
V: TRBV29-1
size: few
CDR3: CSVDVGQNQFF
DNA: TGCAGCGTTGACGTGGGGCAGAATCAGTTCTTC

J: TRBJ2-7
D: NA
V: TRBV15
size: NA
CDR3: CATSPERRGEQYF
DNA: TGTGCCACCAGCCCAGAGCGCAGGGGCGAGCAGTACTTC

J: TRBJ2-7
D: NA
V: TRBV30
size: NA
CDR3: CAWSVRGAYEQYF
DNA: TGTGCCTGGAGTGTACGCGGGGCCTACGAGCAGTACTTC

J: TRBJ2-3
D: TRBD1
V: TRBV5-1
size: NA
CDR3: CASSLRTGGDTDTQYF
DNA: TGCGCCAGCAGCTTAAGGACAGGGGGAGATACAGATACGCAGTATTTT

J: TRBJ1-4
D: NA
V: TRBV5-1
size: few
CDR3: CASSPTAPEKLFF
DNA: TGCGCCAGCAGCCCGACAGCCCCGGAAAAACTGTTTTTT

J: TRBJ2-5
D: NA
V: TRBV29-1
size: NA
CDR3: CSVEFRDRTKETQYF
DNA: TGCAGCGTTGAATTCCGAGACAGGACGAAAGAGACCCAGTACTTC

J: TRBJ1-2
D: NA
V: TRBV6-6
size: NA
CDR3: CASSYSSGRGGYTF
DNA: TGTGCCAGCAGTTACTCTTCGGGGAGGGGTGGCTACACCTTC